The 28 T cell receptor beta chains given below trace back to one sample, sequenced in a study of T cells after yellow fever vaccination. Each CDR3 protein is one row after TCRdb ran MiXCR on the 5' RACE reads. The profile shows about 130,000 distinct CDR3 sequences, 6% to 8% of them singletons. Specimen: CD4+ T cells sorted from PBMCs, collected approximately 11 days after the first yellow fever vaccination. The receptors originated from a man between 18 and 29 years old who received the YFV17D yellow fever vaccine.

Of note for this clonotype: One base away lies a much larger clone, so this may be a sequencing read error. As the CDR3 is not closed by the conserved phenylalanine or tryptophan, this likely results from a read error. The genes are TRBV10-3 and TRBJ2-1; weak D call: TRBD1 (6 bases). V shed 3 bases and J shed 2 bases, with 11 bases lying between them. This CDR3 is built from 15 residues. From germline, CDR1 is ENHRY and CDR2 SYGVKD. The CDR3 here is CAISDPRGPYNEQFL. CDR3 nucleotide sequence: TGTGCCATCAGTGACCCCAGGGGACCCTACAATGAGCAGTTCTTA.

This clonotype was observed at least ten times. The chain links TRBV9 to TRBJ2-3, with D maybe TRBD2 (5 bases). This CDR3 is built from 15 residues. Germline V CDR1 and CDR2: SGDLS, YYNGEE. The V and J ends lost 2 bases and 10 bases respectively, with 20 bases between them. CDR3 nucleotide sequence: TGTGCCAGCAGCGTGCTGGGGAGCCCGGCCCCATCGCAGTATTTT. Its protein is CASSVLGSPAPSQYF. Full variable domain (remainder filled in from reference TRBV9 and TRBJ2-3): DSGVTQTPKHLITATGQRVTLRCSPRSGDLSVYWYQQSLDQGLQFLIQYYNGEERAKGNILERFSAQQFPDLHSELNLSSLELGDSALYFCASSVLGSPAPSQYFGPGTRLTVL.

The chain joins TRBV12-3 or TRBV12-4 to TRBJ1-1; D remains ambiguous. Between the trimmed V and J ends, which lost 3 bases and 4 bases, there was a span of 9 bases. The CDR3 consists of 13 residues. CDR3 nucleotide sequence: TGTGCCAGCAGTTTGCAGCCGGGCACTGAAGCTTTCTTT. This sequence encodes CASSLQPGTEAFF.

This clonotype has ten or more counts. This chain connects TRBV18 to TRBJ2-7, with TRBD1 identical over 9 bases. This CDR3 has 15 amino acids. Per the germline V gene, CDR1 is KGHSH and CDR2 is LQKENI. The trim removed 5 bases at V and 5 bases at J, leaving 10 bases unmatched. The CDR3 is CASSSNPGQGNEQYF. DNA for the CDR3: TGTGCCAGCTCATCAAATCCGGGACAGGGTAACGAGCAGTACTTC.

This clonotype was detected many times. The V call is TRBV6-5, the J call TRBJ1-2, with TRBD1 matching over 9 bases. The CDR3 spans 14 residues. CDR1 MNHEY and CDR2 SVGAGI come from the germline V gene. Trimming removed 5 bases from V and 8 bases from J; junction bases left unmatched: 9. The CDR3 protein is CASSPPDRGHGYTF. The DNA of the CDR3 is TGTGCCAGCAGTCCCCCGGACAGGGGCCACGGCTACACCTTC.

This clonotype was seen at least ten times. The rearrangement uses TRBV5-1 and TRBJ2-1; possible D gene TRBD2, 6 bases. CDR3 length: 13 amino acids. Trimming stripped 0 bases from V and 9 bases from J, with 10 bases between. Germline values: CDR1 SGHRS, CDR2 YFSETQ. Here the CDR3 reads CASSLAPGGEQFF. Written as DNA, the CDR3 is TGCGCCAGCAGCTTGGCCCCCGGGGGTGAGCAGTTCTTC.

As concerns this clonotype: A much larger clone sits a single nucleotide away, making a read error possible. This sequence joins TRBV3-1 and TRBJ2-3, with a tentative D call TRBD1 (7 bases). Germline-derived CDR1 and CDR2 are LGHDT and YNNKEL (reference sequence). The CDR3 has 17 residues. V dropped 4 bases and J dropped 4 bases, with 21 bases sitting between them. The CDR3 loop is CASSLSGTAGASDTQYF. In DNA form, the CDR3 reads TGTGCCAGCAGCCTATCCGGGACAGCGGGCGCGTCAGATACGCAGTATTTT.

This clonotype was detected ten times or more. V usage is TRBV3-1 and J usage is TRBJ2-2; D call uncertain. CDR1 is LGHDT and CDR2 is YNNKEL in the germline V gene (reference sequence). Trimming left V 1 base short and J 8 bases short, with 2 bases between. The CDR3 runs to 11 residues. The CDR3 nucleotides are TGTGCCAGCAGCCAAGCTGGGGAGCTGTTTTTT. It specifies CASSQAGELFF.

This clonotype was recorded at least ten times. The chain joins TRBV5-1 to TRBJ2-7, with 8 bases identical to TRBD1. Germline V gene data show CDR1 as SGHRS and CDR2 as YFSETQ. Trimming at V came to 5 bases and at J to 0 bases, leaving 4 bases not matched to a gene. This CDR3 has 14 residues. CDR3 in DNA: TGCGCCAGCAGAACGGACAGGGCCTCCTACGAGCAGTACTTC. This translates into CASRTDRASYEQYF.

This clonotype was recorded many times. This sequence joins TRBV5-5 and TRBJ1-1; D is ambiguous. Germline values: CDR1 SGHKS, CDR2 YYEKEE (reference sequence). This CDR3 has 13 residues. V lost 5 bases and J lost 1, with 9 bases in between. CDR3 sequence reads: CASSSSGNTEAFF. CDR3 sequence (DNA): TGTGCCAGCAGTTCCTCTGGGAACACTGAAGCTTTCTTT.

This clonotype was seen many times. J is TRBJ2-3 and V is TRBV28; D tentatively fits TRBD1 or TRBD2 (6 bases each). This CDR3 contains 17 residues. Germline V gene lookup returns CDR1 MDHEN and CDR2 SYDVKM. Deletions cut 6 bases from V and 5 bases from J, with 24 bases between. CDR3 nucleotides: TGTGCCAGCAGGGACTCTTTGGGGGGCGGGTGGATAGATACGCAGTATTTT. Its protein is CASRDSLGGGWIDTQYF.

The table lists this clonotype with many counts. V and J are TRBV27 and TRBJ1-2, with D possibly being TRBD1 (5 bases). The CDR3 runs 13 residues. In germline, CDR1 is MNHEY, CDR2 SMNVEV (reference sequence). Deletions cut 7 bases from V and 2 bases from J, with 11 bases between. CDR3 residues: CASTRGGNYGYTF. The CDR3 DNA follows: TGTGCCAGCACCCGGGGGGGAAACTATGGCTACACCTTC.

This clonotype was found many times. The V and J genes are TRBV10-2 and TRBJ2-7; possible D gene TRBD1, 6 bases. The CDR3 runs 13 residues. V dropped 6 bases and J dropped 1 base, with 10 bases sitting between them. In germline, CDR1 is WSHSY, CDR2 SAAADI. This CDR3 reads CASRQGRSYEQYV. The CDR3, as DNA: TGCGCCAGCAGGCAGGGGAGATCCTACGAGCAGTACGTC.

This clonotype was counted ten times or more. This CDR3 reads CAWSAGSPEKLFF. The CDR3 DNA reads as TGTGCCTGGAGCGCTGGGTCGCCTGAAAAACTGTTTTTT. The chain employs TRBV30 and TRBJ1-4; D is undetermined. The CDR3 runs 13 residues. The V and J ends lost 3 bases and 7 bases respectively, with 12 bases between them. Germline V gene data show CDR1 as GTSNPN and CDR2 as SVGIG (reference sequence). Variable domain in full (rest from reference TRBV30 and TRBJ1-4): SQTIHQWPATLVQPVGSPLSLECTVEGTSNPNLYWYRQAAGRGLQLLFYSVGIGQISSEVPQNLSASRPQDRQFILSSKKLLLSDSGFYLCAWSAGSPEKLFFGSGTQLSVL.

This clonotype has a count of ten or more. This CDR3 reads CSVMGENQPQHF. The CDR3 region has the DNA TGCAGCGTTATGGGTGAGAATCAGCCCCAGCATTTT. J is TRBJ1-5 and V is TRBV29-1; D gene uncertain. V shed 5 bases and J shed 4 bases, with 9 bases lying between them. Germline CDR1 reads SQVTM; CDR2 reads ANQGSEA. CDR3 length: 12 residues.

This clonotype occurred many times. The CDR3 protein is CASSDRGLGRTDTQYF. The CDR3 region has the DNA TGTGCCAGCAGCGACAGGGGGCTGGGGAGGACAGATACGCAGTATTTT. This chain uses TRBV5-5 with TRBJ2-3; 10 positions match TRBD1. CDR1 and CDR2 (germline): SGHKS, YYEKEE (reference sequence). There are 16 residues in the CDR3. V lost 4 bases, J lost 3 bases, and 8 bases stayed unmatched.

This clonotype was detected ten times or more. The chain employs TRBV5-5 and TRBJ1-5; D ambiguous. V dropped 0 bases and J dropped 9 bases, with 13 bases sitting between them. The CDR3 spans 14 residues. CDR1 SGHKS and CDR2 YYEKEE come from the germline V gene (reference sequence). The CDR3 reads CASSLESSGGPQHF. In DNA form, the CDR3 reads TGTGCCAGCAGCTTGGAAAGCTCGGGAGGGCCCCAGCATTTT.

This clonotype was picked up many times. The V gene is TRBV7-2, the J gene TRBJ1-6; D remains ambiguous. Germline loops: CDR1 SGHTA, CDR2 FQGNSA. The CDR3 length is 13 residues. V was shortened by 5 bases and J by 7 bases, with 9 bases between the two germline ends. CDR3 residues: CASSTYANSPLHF. CDR3 DNA: TGTGCCAGCAGCACCTATGCAAATTCACCCCTCCACTTT.

There are many counts of this clonotype. The chain is built from TRBV7-2 and TRBJ2-7; D is unresolved. The germline V gene has CDR1 SGHTA and CDR2 FQGNSA. The germline V and J ends were trimmed by 5 bases and 3 bases, with 14 bases remaining between them. The CDR3 is 14 residues long. The CDR3 DNA sequence: TGTGCCAGCAGCCCCCACGGACGGATCTACGAGCAGTACGTC. Translating gives CASSPHGRIYEQYV.

As for this clonotype: A much larger clone is a single base away; this may be a read error. The genes are TRBV15 and TRBJ2-1; D gene ambiguous. The V gene's germline CDR1 is LNHNV and CDR2 YYDKDF (reference sequence). This CDR3 region has 12 residues. The CDR3 DNA reads as TGTGCCACCAGCAGAGAGTACAATGTGCAGTTCTTC. Encoded protein: CATSREYNVQFF.

The chain employs TRBV15 and TRBJ2-2; 7 bases line up with TRBD1. With V trimmed by 7 bases and J by 0 bases, 14 bases remained unmatched. Germline assignment: CDR1 LNHNV and CDR2 YYDKDF (reference sequence). This CDR3 is 18 amino acids long. CDR3 in amino acids: CATTKPVPGTANTGELFF. In DNA form, the CDR3 reads TGTGCCACCACCAAGCCGGTCCCTGGGACAGCGAACACCGGGGAGCTGTTTTTT.

This clonotype was recorded a few times. The chain links TRBV5-1 to TRBJ1-1; 11 bases map to TRBD1. The trim removed 4 bases at V and 11 bases at J, leaving 7 bases unmatched. This CDR3 comprises 13 residues. Germline CDR1 SGHRS, CDR2 YFSETQ. The CDR3 nucleotides read TGCGCCAGCAGCCATTGGACAGGGGGCGAGGCTTTCTTT. It codes for CASSHWTGGEAFF.

This clonotype was detected ten times or more. This chain joins TRBV5-1 and TRBJ1-3; 7 bases align to TRBD1. The CDR3 covers 16 residues. V gave up 0 bases and J gave up 2 bases; unmatched junction bases: 5. Germline V gene data show CDR1 as SGHRS and CDR2 as YFSETQ. CDR3 residues: CASSLGQGAPGNTIYF. For the CDR3, the DNA is TGCGCCAGCAGCTTGGGACAGGGAGCCCCTGGAAACACCATATATTTT. Drawing the rest from reference TRBV5-1 and TRBJ1-3, the complete variable domain is KAGVTQTPRYLIKTRGQQVTLSCSPISGHRSVSWYQQTPGQGLQFLFEYFSETQRNKGNFPGRFSGRQFSNSRSEMNVSTLELGDSALYLCASSLGQGAPGNTIYFGEGSWLTVV.

The rearrangement links TRBV20-1 to TRBJ1-6; D perhaps matches TRBD1 (6 bases). This CDR3 has 15 amino acids. The germline V gene has CDR1 DFQATT and CDR2 SNEGSKA (reference sequence). Trimming removed 3 bases at V and 7 bases at J, with 16 bases between. In DNA, the CDR3 is TGCAGTGCTAGCTGGTGGGGGGCACAGAATTCACCCCTCCACTTT. This sequence encodes CSASWWGAQNSPLHF.

This clonotype was recorded at least ten times. The chain joins TRBV15 to TRBJ2-2; D remains unclear. Germline-derived CDR1 and CDR2 are LNHNV and YYDKDF (reference sequence). V was clipped by 5 bases and J by 6 bases, with 13 bases between them. The CDR3 runs to 14 residues. The CDR3 nucleotides are TGTGCCACCAGCGTCCGGGCCCCGGCCGGGGAGCTGTTTTTT. Its translation is CATSVRAPAGELFF.

V gene TRBV20-1 combines with J gene TRBJ1-6, with D possibly matching TRBD1 (5 bases). Trimming removed 3 bases from V and 5 bases from J, with 5 bases in between. Germline V gene sequence: CDR1 DFQATT, CDR2 SNEGSKA (reference sequence). The length of the CDR3 is 12 residues. The CDR3 DNA reads as TGCAGTGCTAGGGGGGATAATTCACCCCTCCACTTT. This sequence encodes CSARGDNSPLHF.

This clonotype was detected ten times or more. The chain couples TRBV5-1 to TRBJ2-7; D is tentatively TRBD1 or TRBD2 (5 bases each). The V gene's germline CDR1 is SGHRS and CDR2 YFSETQ. The germline V and J ends were trimmed by 5 bases and 2 bases, with 11 bases remaining between them. CDR3 length equals 13 residues. CDR3 protein: CASRGDGAYEQYF. The CDR3 DNA follows: TGCGCCAGCAGGGGGGACGGAGCCTACGAGCAGTACTTC.

V gene TRBV12-3 or TRBV12-4 combines with J gene TRBJ2-6; D uncertain. This CDR3 contains 13 residues. V lost 3 bases and J 13 bases, leaving 13 bases between the germline ends. CDR3 sequence: CASSFSSWDVLTF. The CDR3 DNA reads TGTGCCAGCAGTTTCTCATCGTGGGATGTCCTGACTTTC.